These 20 T cell receptor beta chains were all obtained from the same sample, sequenced in a study of T cells in Graves' hyperthyroidism and ophthalmopathy. Amplified regions were TCR beta CDR3 sequences from RNA transcripts. First-round RT-PCR with HTBI primers amplified the TCR CDR3 region. Via MiXCR, TCRdb re-called the multiplex PCR reads, giving one row per CDR3 protein. This sample has hundreds of thousands of distinct CDR3 sequences, with around 20% found just once. The material sequenced was blood. These receptors were taken from a man in his thirties or forties with Graves' ophthalmopathy.

This clonotype was picked up many times. The chain links TRBV20-1 to TRBJ2-7; TRBD2 aligns across 9 bases. Germline loops: CDR1 DFQATT, CDR2 SNEGSKA (reference sequence). CDR3 size: 15 residues. Trimming at V came to 3 bases and at J to 0 bases, leaving 6 bases not matched to a gene. The CDR3 protein is CSARTTSGHSYEQYF. DNA of the CDR3: TGCAGTGCTAGGACTACTAGCGGGCACTCCTACGAGCAGTACTTC.

In its sample, this clonotype was seen many times. The gene calls are TRBV30 and TRBJ2-2; possible D gene TRBD2, 6 bases. Trimming cost V 5 bases and J 2 bases, with 12 bases left between them. The length of the CDR3 is 14 residues. CDR1 is GTSNPN, CDR2 SVGIG, per germline (reference sequence). The CDR3, as DNA: TGTGCCTGGGAGGACTACCCTAACACCGGGGAGCTGTTTTTT. Protein product: CAWEDYPNTGELFF.

Note on this clonotype: At one end the junction does not follow the germline gene, possibly because of a read error. The chain recombines TRBV3-1 with TRBJ2-3; D is unclear. The CDR3 covers 13 residues. Germline V CDR1 and CDR2: LGHDT, YNNKEL (reference sequence). The CDR3 DNA sequence: TGCGCCAGCAGTTTAGAGACTGGAAAGACGCAGTATTTT. Translating it yields CASSLETGKTQYF.

The genes are TRBV7-2 and TRBJ2-1; D is uncertain. The CDR3 has 16 amino acids. The V gene's germline CDR1 is SGHTA and CDR2 FQGNSA. V was clipped by 5 bases and J by 4 bases, with 18 bases between them. The CDR3 reads CASSRKDPPRYNEQFF. In nucleotides, the CDR3 is TGTGCCAGCAGCCGTAAGGACCCACCGAGATACAATGAGCAGTTCTTC.

This clonotype appeared many times. The chain has TRBV7-9 and TRBJ2-7; perhaps TRBD1 as D (5 bases). The V gene lost 3 bases and the J gene lost 4 bases, with 13 bases spanning the gap. Germline CDR1 and CDR2: SEHNR and FQNEAQ (reference sequence). This CDR3 is built from 14 residues. Written as DNA, the CDR3 is TGTGCCAGCAGCTTCGCGACAGATGGTTACGAGCAGTACTTC. Translated: CASSFATDGYEQYF.

This clonotype was picked up many times. The chain joins TRBV30 to TRBJ2-1; a possible D gene is TRBD2 (6 bases). Germline CDR1 reads GTSNPN; CDR2 reads SVGIG (reference sequence). The V gene lost 0 bases and the J gene lost 8 bases, with 20 bases spanning the gap. The CDR3 consists of 16 residues. CDR3 sequence: CAWSVSRTPGVDEQFF. In nucleotides, the CDR3 is TGTGCCTGGAGTGTAAGCAGGACCCCGGGGGTTGATGAGCAGTTCTTC.

Only a few counts were recorded for this clonotype. CDR3 coding DNA: TGCAGTGCTAGGGGCGTGGATTACGAGCAGTACTTC. This encodes CSARGVDYEQYF. This chain connects TRBV20-1 to TRBJ2-7; the D is unclear. This CDR3 spans 12 amino acids. Germline CDR1 reads DFQATT; CDR2 reads SNEGSKA (reference sequence). Trimming removed 3 bases from V and 4 bases from J, with 10 bases in between.

This chain uses TRBV3-2 with TRBJ1-1. TRBV3-2 is listed as a pseudogene. The CDR3 contains 19 residues. This CDR3 is CASSQGESRLLNMNTEAFF. The CDR3 bases are TGTGCCAGCAGCCAAGGTGAGAGTCGTCTGCTTAACATGAACACTGAAGCTTTCTTT.

This clonotype was observed at least ten times. V gene TRBV11-2 combines with J gene TRBJ2-7, with 9 bases identical to TRBD2. Trimming removed 5 bases from V and 7 bases from J; junction bases left unmatched: 6. The CDR3 totals 13 residues. Germline CDR1 and CDR2: SGHAT and FQNNGV. The DNA for the CDR3 is TGTGCCAGCAGCCTACTAGCGGGTAGGGAGCAGTACTTC. Protein product: CASSLLAGREQYF. Combining the CDR3 with reference TRBV11-2 and TRBJ2-7 gives the whole variable domain EAGVAQSPRYKIIEKRQSVAFWCNPISGHATLYWYQQILGQGPKLLIQFQNNGVVDDSQLPKDRFSAERLKGVDSTLKIQPAKLEDSAVYLCASSLLAGREQYFGPGTRLTVT.

This chain uses TRBV3-1 with TRBJ1-6, with D tentatively TRBD1 (6 bases). Germline CDR1 LGHDT, CDR2 YNNKEL (reference sequence). The CDR3 is 14 amino acids. V dropped 4 bases and J dropped 8 bases, with 12 bases sitting between them. The CDR3 nucleotides are TGTGCCAGCAGCCTAAAGGCAGGGGATTCACCCCTCCACTTT. The encoded protein is CASSLKAGDSPLHF.

This clonotype was detected a few times. V and J are TRBV11-2 and TRBJ2-7; the match to TRBD2 covers 8 bases. CDR1 and CDR2 (germline): SGHAT, FQNNGV. The CDR3 covers 14 residues. Trimming at V came to 9 bases and at J to 1 base, leaving 8 bases not matched to a gene. CDR3 sequence: CASSIAGGSYEQYF. In DNA form, the CDR3 reads TGTGCCAGTAGTATTGCGGGAGGATCCTACGAGCAGTACTTC. Drawing the rest from reference TRBV11-2 and TRBJ2-7, the complete variable domain is EAGVAQSPRYKIIEKRQSVAFWCNPISGHATLYWYQQILGQGPKLLIQFQNNGVVDDSQLPKDRFSAERLKGVDSTLKIQPAKLEDSAVYLCASSIAGGSYEQYFGPGTRLTVT.

With regard to this clonotype: The conserved phenylalanine or tryptophan normally closing the CDR3 is absent here, so this likely arose from a read error. V and J are TRBV6-5 and TRBJ2-1; TRBD2 matches at 8 bases. Unmatched junction bases numbered 12, after V lost 2 bases and J lost 6 bases. CDR1 is MNHEY and CDR2 is SVGAGI in the germline V gene. The CDR3 is 17 residues long. CDR3 nucleotide sequence: TGTGCCAGCAGTTACCACCCAAGCGGGAGCTTCGCCAATGAGCAGTTCATC. This gives the protein CASSYHPSGSFANEQFI.

The chain links TRBV27 to TRBJ2-1; weak D call: TRBD2 (7 bases). This CDR3 region has 15 residues. CDR1 and CDR2 (germline): MNHEY, SMNVEV (reference sequence). Trimming took 5 bases from V and 8 from J, leaving 19 bases between them. The CDR3 loop is CASSHIARGGDEQFF. CDR3 DNA: TGTGCCAGCAGTCACATAGCTAGGGGGGGGGATGAGCAGTTCTTC.

This clonotype appeared a few times. The CDR3: CASSQDRGVGEGYEQYF. For the CDR3, the DNA is TGTGCCAGCAGCCAAGATCGGGGCGTGGGGGAGGGGTACGAGCAGTACTTC. V is TRBV4-2 and J is TRBJ2-7; 7 bases agree with TRBD2. CDR1 LGHNA and CDR2 YNFKEQ come from the germline V gene. This CDR3 comprises 17 residues. With V trimmed by 0 bases and J by 4 bases, 12 bases remained unmatched.

This clonotype was seen at least ten times. The chain joins TRBV11-2 to TRBJ2-1; the match to TRBD2 covers 13 bases. J gave up 4 bases and V 8 bases, and 8 bases lay outside the gene matches. The germline V gene encodes CDR1 SGHAT and CDR2 FQNNGV. The CDR3 has 16 residues. CDR3 residues: CASAPPGLAGYNEQFF. CDR3 nucleotides: TGTGCCAGCGCCCCTCCGGGACTAGCGGGATACAATGAGCAGTTCTTC.

This clonotype occurred a few times. The chain recombines TRBV19 with TRBJ2-5, with D unclear. Germline V gene data show CDR1 as LNHDA and CDR2 as SQIVND (reference sequence). The CDR3 loop spans 12 amino acids. V lost 4 bases to trimming and J lost 2 bases, with 5 bases between them. The CDR3 is CASSTQQETQYF. Written as DNA, the CDR3 is TGTGCCAGTAGTACACAGCAAGAGACCCAGTACTTC. Variable domain in full (rest from reference TRBV19 and TRBJ2-5): DGGITQSPKYLFRKEGQNVTLSCEQNLNHDAMYWYRQDPGQGLRLIYYSQIVNDFQKGDIAEGYSVSREKKESFPLTVTSAQKNPTAFYLCASSTQQETQYFGPGTRLLVL.

This clonotype occurred many times. The gene calls are TRBV7-2 and TRBJ2-3, with TRBD2 as a possible D gene (6 bases). V was clipped by 5 bases and J by 2 bases, with 11 bases between them. Germline V gene sequence: CDR1 SGHTA, CDR2 FQGNSA. The CDR3 extends over 14 amino acids. The CDR3 loop reads CASSEPGVTDTQYF. DNA of the CDR3: TGTGCCAGCAGCGAACCGGGAGTCACAGATACGCAGTATTTT.

This clonotype was found many times. CDR3 nucleotide sequence: TGTGCCAGCTCACCCCAGGGGGGTTCCTACGAGCAGTACTTC. Amino acid sequence: CASSPQGGSYEQYF. The chain links TRBV18 to TRBJ2-7; weak D call: TRBD1 (7 bases). This CDR3 contains 14 residues. With 3 bases removed from V and 1 base from J, the gap between germline ends came to 10 bases. The germline CDR1 and CDR2 sequences are KGHSH and LQKENI.

This clonotype was found many times. The rearrangement joins TRBV3-1 to TRBJ1-4; 7 bases map to TRBD1. Losses at the gene ends were 3 bases for V and 5 bases for J; bases not matched to a gene: 3. CDR1 is LGHDT and CDR2 is YNNKEL in the germline V gene (reference sequence). The CDR3 extends over 14 amino acids. The CDR3 here is CASSHGTANEKLFF. CDR3 DNA sequence: TGTGCCAGCAGCCACGGGACAGCGAATGAAAAACTGTTTTTT.

The chain links TRBV3-1 to TRBJ2-2; D not certain. Trimming removed 0 bases from V and 4 bases from J, with 18 bases in between. The CDR3 is 18 amino acids. Germline assignment: CDR1 LGHDT and CDR2 YNNKEL (reference sequence). The DNA of the CDR3 is TGTGCCAGCAGCCAAGATCCCCCCCCTCCCCCGTTCACCGGGGAGCTGTTTTTT. Translation: CASSQDPPPPPFTGELFF. Variable domain in full (rest from reference TRBV3-1 and TRBJ2-2): DTAVSQTPKYLVTQMGNDKSIKCEQNLGHDTMYWYKQDSKKFLKIMFSYNNKELIINETVPNRFSPKSPDKAHLNLHINSLELGDSAVYFCASSQDPPPPPFTGELFFGEGSRLTVL.